The clone carrying this T cell receptor (beta chain) was seen repeatedly, ten times or more. CDR3 length equals 16 residues. J gave up 4 bases and V 4 bases, and 8 bases lay outside the gene matches. CDR1 SGHRS and CDR2 YFSETQ come from the germline V gene. This sample stems from a study of T cells in Graves' hyperthyroidism and ophthalmopathy. Any patient presenting with uncontrolled infection, other autoimmune disease, pregnancy or lactation was left out. Diagnoses were established using clinical symptoms, serum thyroxine and TRAb, thyroid ultrasound and orbital computed tomography. It was RNA transcripts that yielded the amplified TCR beta CDR3 regions. In the first-round RT-PCR of the TCR CDR3, the HTBI primer set was used. Each CDR3 protein is one row after TCRdb ran MiXCR on the multiplex PCR reads. This table has about 640,000 distinct CDR3 sequences, around 21% appearing once.

This TCR was sampled from a man aged 25-45 years with Graves' ophthalmopathy. Sequenced material: blood. The chain combines TRBV5-1 with TRBJ2-1; 10 nucleotides line up with TRBD2. CDR3 DNA: TGCGCCAGCAGCATTCGGACTAGCGGTTCTTACAATGAGCAGTTCTTC. Protein: CASSIRTSGSYNEQFF.